The next 31 T cell receptor beta chains were all read from a single sample in a study of T-cell memory formation after mild COVID-19. TCRdb used MiXCR to reprocess the 5' RACE reads, holding one entry per CDR3 protein. There are approximately 180,000 distinct CDR3 sequences in the sample; approximately 16% occur only once, and about 1.9% lies in the top ten. What was sequenced was PBMCs or a T cell subset sorted from them (not recorded which). These receptors all stem from an adult woman who had mild COVID-19 (a few samples of this study predate the infection). Cell type and time point are not known.

This clonotype was counted between two and nine times. CDR3: CASSTGELFF. The CDR3 nucleotides are TGTGCCAGCAGTACCGGGGAGCTGTTTTTT. The V gene is TRBV7-9, the J gene TRBJ2-2; D gene unclear. The germline V gene encodes CDR1 SEHNR and CDR2 FQNEAQ (reference sequence). The CDR3 has 10 amino acids. Trimming cost V 6 bases and J 5 bases, with 1 base left between them.

The chain combines TRBV7-2 with TRBJ2-7; perhaps TRBD2 as D (6 bases). V was trimmed by 5 bases and J by 2 bases, leaving 13 bases between them. The CDR3 has 14 residues. CDR1 and CDR2 (germline): SGHTA, FQGNSA. The CDR3 loop reads CASSETAGPYEQYF. In DNA form, the CDR3 reads TGTGCCAGCAGCGAGACAGCGGGTCCCTACGAGCAGTACTTC.

The rearrangement joins TRBV12-3 or TRBV12-4 to TRBJ1-1; D is possibly TRBD1 (6 bases). The V and J ends lost 6 bases and 1 base respectively, with 15 bases between them. The CDR3 spans 15 residues. The CDR3 DNA sequence: TGTGCCAGCAGATCCCACAGGGTGAGGAACACTGAAGCTTTCTTT. Amino acids: CASRSHRVRNTEAFF.

V is TRBV4-3 and J is TRBJ2-3; D call uncertain. Germline CDR1 and CDR2: LGHNA and YSLEER. The CDR3 totals 13 residues. The V end was cut by 0 bases, the J end by 7 bases, with 8 bases between. DNA of the CDR3: TGCGCCAGCAGCCAAGATCGGCAGAATACGCAGTATTTT. Residues: CASSQDRQNTQYF.

This clonotype occurred a few times. The chain carries TRBV6-4 and TRBJ2-3, with 7 bases lining up with TRBD1. The V segment lost 3 bases and the J segment 5 bases; nucleotides outside the gene matches: 11. This CDR3 spans 16 amino acids. Per germline, CDR1 MRHNA and CDR2 SNTAGT. The CDR3 DNA sequence: TGTGCCAGCAGTGAGGGGCACAGGGGTATGGGAGATACGCAGTATTTT. It encodes CASSEGHRGMGDTQYF.

This chain links TRBV12-3 or TRBV12-4 with TRBJ2-3, with D possibly matching TRBD2 (5 bases). There are 17 residues in the CDR3. Trimming took off 4 bases at V and 2 bases at J, with 19 bases between the two ends. In DNA, the CDR3 is TGTGCCAGCAGTTCCCTCTTCAGGACTTATTACACAGATACGCAGTATTTT. It codes for CASSSLFRTYYTDTQYF.

This clonotype was counted only a few times. J is TRBJ2-6 and V is TRBV20-1; 7 positions agree with TRBD1. From germline, CDR1 is DFQATT and CDR2 SNEGSKA (reference sequence). J lost 0 bases, V lost 6 bases, and 5 bases had no gene match. This CDR3 contains 15 residues. The CDR3 nucleotides are TGCAGTGCCCGGGACAGCCTCTCTGGGGCCAACGTCCTGACTTTC. Its translation is CSARDSLSGANVLTF.

This clonotype was counted many times. The J gene is TRBJ2-5, the V gene TRBV5-1; the match to TRBD1 covers 7 bases. The CDR3 loop spans 17 amino acids. Germline CDR1 is SGHRS and CDR2 is YFSETQ. J gave up 1 base and V 5 bases, and 14 bases lay outside the gene matches. The CDR3 sequence: CASSAGPETGPQETQYF. The CDR3 region has the DNA TGCGCCAGCAGTGCGGGTCCAGAGACAGGGCCCCAAGAGACCCAGTACTTC.

This clonotype has more than one count but fewer than ten. In DNA form, the CDR3 reads TGTGCCAGCAGTTTAAACAGCTACAATGAGCAGTTCTTC. Its protein product is CASSLNSYNEQFF. V is TRBV12-3 or TRBV12-4 and J is TRBJ2-1; the D is unclear. The CDR3 spans 13 residues. The V gene lost 2 bases and the J gene lost 3 bases, with 5 bases spanning the gap.

The chain uses TRBV9 and TRBJ2-3, with TRBD1 identical over 8 bases. This CDR3 has 17 amino acids. Germline values: CDR1 SGDLS, CDR2 YYNGEE. V lost 1 base and J lost 0; bases outside the gene matches: 7. The CDR3 DNA reads TGTGCCAGCAGCGTAATCGGGCAGGGGGCAAGCACAGATACGCAGTATTTT. It codes for CASSVIGQGASTDTQYF. Combining the CDR3 with reference TRBV9 and TRBJ2-3 gives the whole variable domain DSGVTQTPKHLITATGQRVTLRCSPRSGDLSVYWYQQSLDQGLQFLIQYYNGEERAKGNILERFSAQQFPDLHSELNLSSLELGDSALYFCASSVIGQGASTDTQYFGPGTRLTVL.

This clonotype has a handful of counts. The chain employs TRBV12-3 or TRBV12-4 and TRBJ2-4; the D is unclear. This CDR3 comprises 16 residues. The germline V and J ends were trimmed by 1 base and 1 base, with 11 bases remaining between them. The CDR3 DNA reads TGTGCCAGCAGTTTAGGGAGCCCTCTCGCCAAAAACATTCAGTACTTC. Translation gives CASSLGSPLAKNIQYF.

This chain uses TRBV7-8 with TRBJ1-6; maybe TRBD1 (5 bases). Per germline, CDR1 SGHVS and CDR2 FQNEAQ. The germline V and J ends were trimmed by 1 base and 8 bases, with 18 bases remaining between them. This CDR3 spans 17 amino acids. CDR3 nucleotides: TGTGCCAGCAGCTTAGTAAGCGCGACAGAAGTTTATTCACCCCTCCACTTT. The encoded protein is CASSLVSATEVYSPLHF.

This sequence joins TRBV4-3 and TRBJ2-7, with TRBD1 matching 9 bases. CDR3 length equals 16 residues. V was clipped by 0 bases and J by 5 bases; unmatched bases: 8. The germline gives CDR1 LGHNA, CDR2 YSLEER. This CDR3 is CASSQEVDRGWHEQYF. The CDR3, as DNA: TGCGCCAGCAGCCAAGAGGTGGACAGGGGATGGCACGAGCAGTACTTC.

The chain combines TRBV29-1 with TRBJ2-1, with 10 nucleotides matching TRBD1. Per the germline V gene, CDR1 is SQVTM and CDR2 is ANQGSEA. CDR3 length: 13 amino acids. Unmatched junction bases numbered 4, after V lost 7 bases and J lost 4 bases. The CDR3 DNA is TGCAGCGGACGGACAGGGGGATACAATGAGCAGTTCTTC. This translates into CSGRTGGYNEQFF.

This clonotype was recorded at least ten times. This sequence joins TRBV7-9 and TRBJ2-3, with a possible D match to TRBD2 (5 bases). This CDR3 has 15 residues. Trimming took 1 base from V and 2 from J, leaving 10 bases between them. Germline V gene lookup returns CDR1 SEHNR and CDR2 FQNEAQ (reference sequence). The chain's CDR3 is CASSLGIALTDTQYF. The CDR3 region has the DNA TGTGCCAGCAGCTTAGGGATAGCGCTCACAGATACGCAGTATTTT.

This clonotype was seen a few times. The chain joins TRBV29-1 to TRBJ2-5, with a tentative D call TRBD2 (5 bases). V lost 3 bases to trimming and J lost 4 bases, with 9 bases between them. This CDR3 region has 12 residues. The germline gives CDR1 SQVTM, CDR2 ANQGSEA. CDR3 sequence (DNA): TGCAGCGTTGACGAGGGAACAGAGACCCAGTACTTC. Amino acids: CSVDEGTETQYF.

This clonotype has more than one count but fewer than ten. V is TRBV21-1 and J is TRBJ2-1; the table assigns TRBD1, which was not confirmed against the DNA. TRBV21-1 is labeled a pseudogene. The CDR3 has 19 amino acids. The DNA for the CDR3 is TGTGCCAGCATAGGTGGTAGGGACCCCCTAAGGGACTCCTACAATGAGCAGTTCTTC. Protein sequence: CASIGGRDPLRDSYNEQFF.

Concerning this clonotype: A much larger clone differs by one base, so this may be a read error. V and J are TRBV7-9 and TRBJ2-3; D is perhaps TRBD2 (6 bases). The V gene's germline CDR1 is SEHNR and CDR2 FQNEAQ (reference sequence). With 4 bases removed from V and 10 bases from J, the gap between germline ends came to 24 bases. There are 16 residues in the CDR3. The CDR3 coding sequence is TGTGCCAGCAGCTCCCTGAGTAACCTGACTAGTCCGCCGCAGTATTTT. This gives the protein CASSSLSNLTSPPQYF.

This clonotype was seen a few times. V gene TRBV10-3 combines with J gene TRBJ2-7; 13 nucleotides line up with TRBD2. The germline V gene has CDR1 ENHRY and CDR2 SYGVKD. CDR3 length equals 15 residues. J lost 2 bases, V lost 6 bases, and 4 bases had no gene match. The CDR3 spells CAIRSTSGGPYEQYF. CDR3 DNA: TGTGCCATCAGATCGACTAGCGGGGGGCCCTACGAGCAGTACTTC.

This clonotype turned up a few times. The chain combines TRBV4-2 with TRBJ2-7, with 10 bases fitting TRBD2. V shed 6 bases and J 2 bases; nucleotides not matched to a gene: 4. This CDR3 contains 14 residues. The germline V gene has CDR1 LGHNA and CDR2 YNFKEQ. CDR3 bases: TGTGCCAGCAGACCTACTAGCGGGACCTACGAGCAGTACTTC. Its translation is CASRPTSGTYEQYF.

Concerning this clonotype itself: The junction and the germline gene differ at one end; a read error may be behind it. This chain uses TRBV19 with TRBJ1-5; D unclear. The germline gives CDR1 LNHDA, CDR2 SQIVND (reference sequence). This CDR3 comprises 13 residues. CDR3 nucleotides: TGTGCCAGTAGCCCGACTTGGGATCAGGCCCAGCATTTT. Its translation: CASSPTWDQAQHF.

The rearrangement uses TRBV2 and TRBJ2-3; 9 bases match TRBD1. The CDR3 is 16 residues long. The germline CDR1 and CDR2 sequences are SNHLY and FYNNEI. V lost 4 bases to trimming and J lost 0 bases; unmatched junction nucleotides: 5. This chain's CDR3 is CASSAIQGASTDTQYF. The CDR3 bases are TGTGCCAGCAGTGCCATACAGGGGGCGAGCACAGATACGCAGTATTTT.

This clonotype was observed a handful of times. V and J are TRBV24-1 and TRBJ1-4, with 7 bases lining up with TRBD1. V lost 2 bases, J lost 7 bases, and 6 bases stayed unmatched. This CDR3 has 15 residues. Germline V gene lookup returns CDR1 KGHDR and CDR2 SFDVKD. CDR3 sequence reads: CATSDSTGRAEKLFF. DNA for the CDR3: TGTGCCACCAGTGATTCGACAGGGAGGGCTGAAAAACTGTTTTTT.

This clonotype has more than one count but fewer than ten. J is TRBJ2-7 and V is TRBV30; D call uncertain. The CDR3 consists of 14 residues. CDR1 and CDR2 from the germline V gene are GTSNPN and SVGIG (reference sequence). The V end was cut by 0 bases, the J end by 0 bases, with 9 bases between. The CDR3, as DNA: TGTGCCTGGAGTGTCGTCGGCGGCTCCTACGAGCAGTACTTC. As protein: CAWSVVGGSYEQYF.

This clonotype was counted a few times. The J gene is TRBJ1-2, the V gene TRBV4-2, with a possible D match to TRBD1 (6 bases). The germline V and J ends were trimmed by 0 bases and 4 bases, with 15 bases remaining between them. CDR1 and CDR2 (germline): LGHNA, YNFKEQ. This CDR3 comprises 16 residues. The CDR3 coding sequence is TGTGCCAGCAGCCAAGATCTTCCAGGGGTGATCTATGGCTACACCTTC. This codes for CASSQDLPGVIYGYTF.

The chain couples TRBV7-2 to TRBJ2-7, with 7 bases lining up with TRBD2. CDR1 is SGHTA, CDR2 FQGNSA, per germline. This CDR3 region has 14 residues. Trimming took 6 bases from V and 6 from J; bases not matched to a gene: 11. The DNA for the CDR3 is TGTGCCAGCAGTTCAGCGGGGTTCGTCTCCGAGCAGTACTTC. Protein product: CASSSAGFVSEQYF.

This chain joins TRBV12-3 or TRBV12-4 and TRBJ2-1, with D possibly TRBD2 on 5 matching bases. Trimming stripped 6 bases from V and 0 bases from J, with 15 bases between. This CDR3 contains 16 residues. The DNA of the CDR3 is TGTGCCAGCAGGCCAAGGACTCCCAGCTCCTACAATGAGCAGTTCTTC. This gives the protein CASRPRTPSSYNEQFF.

This chain connects TRBV7-6 to TRBJ2-3; TRBD1 might be the D (6 bases). The CDR3 extends over 15 amino acids. Germline assignment: CDR1 SGHVS and CDR2 FNYEAQ. The V end lost 0 bases, the J end lost 4 bases, and 11 bases lay between the germline ends. The CDR3, as DNA: TGTGCCAGCAGCTTAGCCGGACAGTTCGCAGATACGCAGTATTTT. Translated: CASSLAGQFADTQYF.

A few counts support this clonotype. This chain joins TRBV12-3 or TRBV12-4 and TRBJ2-4, with D possibly matching TRBD2 (6 bases). The germline V and J ends were trimmed by 3 bases and 4 bases, with 10 bases remaining between them. The CDR3 spans 14 residues. The CDR3 DNA follows: TGTGCCAGCAGTTTCGGGGGAATAAAAAACATTCAGTACTTC. It yields the protein CASSFGGIKNIQYF.

This clonotype was seen more than once but under ten times. The chain couples TRBV9 to TRBJ2-3; no firm D call. Germline lookup yields CDR1 SGDLS and CDR2 YYNGEE. The CDR3 runs to 16 residues. Trimming removed 0 bases at V and 3 bases at J, with 14 bases between. CDR3 sequence (DNA): TGTGCCAGCAGCGTAGTGGGTGTGTACCCGACAGATACGCAGTATTTT. Encoded protein: CASSVVGVYPTDTQYF.

The genes are TRBV6-2 or TRBV6-3 and TRBJ1-1, with 10 positions matching TRBD1. The CDR3 length is 15 residues. Germline V CDR1 and CDR2: MNHEY, SVGEGT. J gave up 3 bases and V 4 bases, and 5 bases lay outside the gene matches. CDR3 region: CASSFRTGGDTEAFF. Written as DNA, the CDR3 is TGTGCCAGCAGTTTTCGGACAGGGGGGGACACTGAAGCTTTCTTT.